These T cell receptor beta chains were read from a single sample in a study of blood T cell repertoires in COVID-19. Profiling relied on immunoSEQ multiplex PCR, and the TCRdb table lists in-frame clones only, not all of them. This sample has about 370,000 clones; roughly 90% occur once, and the top ten carry about 0.9%. The specimen sequenced was PBMCs or T cells enriched from blood (not recorded which). The receptors shown here come from a woman in her 40s who had been exposed to COVID-19. Each CDR3 is given with its conserved first and last residue. The D gene is left open where the match is weak. Size is stated for part of the rows, as once, few or many counts, or as a class when the clone is expanded.

many | TRBJ2-7 | TRBD1 | TRBV6-5 | TGTGCCAATAAGAAACAGGGGTGGACCTACGAGCAGTACTTC | CANKKQGWTYEQYF
NA | TRBJ2-5 | TRBD2 | TRBV7-2 | TGTGCCAGCAGCTTAGAGTCTAGCGGCCTGGGGGCCCAGTACTTC | CASSLESSGLGAQYF
few | TRBJ1-4 | NA | TRBV7-2 | TGTGCCAGCAGCCCGAGGATGGGGGGGAATGAAAAACTGTTTTTT | CASSPRMGGNEKLFF
NA | TRBJ1-1 | NA | TRBV18 | TGTGCCAGCTCACCAATAGAACCTGTCGACACTGAAGCTTTCTTT | CASSPIEPVDTEAFF
NA | TRBJ1-4 | TRBD1 | TRBV5-1 | TGCGCCAGCAGCTTGGTCCAGGGGGCGGGTGAAAAACTGTTTTTT | CASSLVQGAGEKLFF
once | TRBJ2-7 | TRBD2 | TRBV6-2/TRBV6-3 | TGTGCCAGCAGTTACTCGGGGACTAGCTGGTACGCCTACGAGCAGTACTTC | CASSYSGTSWYAYEQYF
NA | TRBJ2-7 | NA | TRBV5-1 | TGCGCCAGCAACCCGACAGGCTCCTACGAGCAGTACTTC | CASNPTGSYEQYF
NA | TRBJ2-1 | TRBD2 | TRBV18 | TGTGCCAGCTCAATGACTAGCGGGGGTAGCTCCTACAATGAGCAGTTCTTC | CASSMTSGGSSYNEQFF
NA | TRBJ1-5 | NA | TRBV21-1 | TGTGCCAGCAGCAAAGCACAGGGGGCTCGTCAGCCCCAGCATTTT | CASSKAQGARQPQHF
few | TRBJ2-1 | TRBD2 | TRBV7-9 | TGTGCCAGCAGCGTAATACTAGCGGGAGGTAATGAGCAGTTCTTC | CASSVILAGGNEQFF
NA | TRBJ2-3 | TRBD2 | TRBV5-1 | TGCGCCAGCAGCTTGAACGGGAGGGCCCAAGATACGCAGTATTTT | CASSLNGRAQDTQYF
NA | TRBJ1-1 | TRBD1 | TRBV18 | TGTGCCAGCTCATCGGGACAGGGTCTGAACACTGAAGCTTTCTTT | CASSSGQGLNTEAFF
NA | TRBJ2-7 | TRBD1 | TRBV7-9 | TGTGCCAGCAGCCCTACAGGGGGCGTCGAGCAGTACTTC | CASSPTGGVEQYF
once | TRBJ2-2 | NA | TRBV24-1 | TGTGCCACCGGGGGACACCTCCAGCCCGGGGAGCTGTTTTTT | CATGGHLQPGELFF